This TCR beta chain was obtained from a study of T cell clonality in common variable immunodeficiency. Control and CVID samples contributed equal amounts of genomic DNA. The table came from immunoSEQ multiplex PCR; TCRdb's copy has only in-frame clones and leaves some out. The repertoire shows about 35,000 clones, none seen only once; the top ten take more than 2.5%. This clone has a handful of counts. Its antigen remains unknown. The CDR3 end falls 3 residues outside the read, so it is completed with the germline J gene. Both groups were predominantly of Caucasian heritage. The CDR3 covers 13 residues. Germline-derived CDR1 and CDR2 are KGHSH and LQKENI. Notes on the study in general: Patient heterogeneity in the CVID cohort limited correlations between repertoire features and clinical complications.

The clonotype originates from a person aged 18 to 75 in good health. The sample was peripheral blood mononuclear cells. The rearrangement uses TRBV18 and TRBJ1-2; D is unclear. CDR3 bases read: TGTGCCAGCTCACCATCCAGGTCGGAAGGC. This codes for CASSPSRSEG. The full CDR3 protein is CASSPSRSEGYTF.